This record covers a single T cell receptor (beta chain). Its antigen is not yet known. Per-nucleotide qualities are absent, and no much larger clonotype sits a single base away. These data belong to a study of T cells in localized non-small cell lung cancer (dated by TCRdb to 2019 to 2021). Concerning the study at large: The study examined T cell repertoires in 200 to 250 patients with early-stage NSCLC and compared tumors with uninvolved tumor-adjacent lungs. The cohort comprised 200 to 300 treatment-naïve NSCLC patients with resected, localized lung tumors. NSCLC patients had a mean age of approximately 66 years, and 120 to 150 were male and nearly 110 female. The investigation overall reported the following: Because multi-region sequencing of the tumors was not done, intratumor heterogeneity could not be ruled out. Higher blood T cell density associated with longer overall survival, while higher adjacent-lung clonality associated with shorter survival. A median of about 55 of the top 100 tumor clones were detected in paired uninvolved adjacent lung, and about 29 of these tumor clones were also found among the top 100 clones of the paired uninvolved adjacent lung. Since the design was exploratory, TCR variables were selected using unadjusted p-values with no false-discovery rate correction. Uninvolved tumor-adjacent lung showed the highest T cell clonality, higher than tumor, which suggests more focused antigenic responses in the uninvolved tumor-adjacent lung.

TCR beta CDR3 regions were sequenced from DNA using the immunoSEQ Assay. Per the authors' processing: To compute T cell density, TCR beta template counts were normalized to usable DNA, which was estimated by amplifying housekeeping genes. The preseqR package was used to estimate richness by extrapolating to 400,000 templates for PBMC samples and to 120,000 templates for tissue samples. Clonality was taken to be one minus Pielou's evenness. To identify tissue-enriched TCRs, differential abundance testing was run on productive amino-acid clonotypes with a minimum total count of 5 and an alpha of 0.1. The Jaccard Index and the Morisita Overlap Index were used to quantify repertoire overlap between compartments. GLIPH grouped TCR beta CDR3s together with public tetramer-defined viral CDR3s, and a viral motif had to include at least three viral sequences and also show V-gene enrichment. Held by TCRdb, this immuneACCESS table contains in-frame sequences only and omits some clones. Under half of the omission traces to an unresolved V gene where checked; the cause of the rest is unknown. The DNA gave D and trimming, while V, J and clone size come from that table. Across this sample there are over a thousand clones, with under 30% seen only once. About 12% of the sample is taken by the ten largest.

The junction carries 18 bases between V and J, which are trimmed by 6 bases and 7 bases respectively. Based on the germline V gene (reference sequence), the CDR1 and CDR2 sequences are LNHDA and SQIVND. Counted from cysteine to phenylalanine, this CDR3 has 15 amino acids. The sequence is cut down to CDR3 DNA, 45 bases in frame from base 1. At diagnosis, tumor, uninvolved tumor-adjacent lung and peripheral blood were collected and then preserved as a mix of FFPE and fresh-frozen material. Here the chain combines TRBV19 and TRBJ1-4; matching of 5 bases hints at TRBD1 as the D gene. The sequence was collected from a woman aged 40-75 years with stage I squamous cell lung carcinoma. The sequencing used lung tumor tissue, collected before any cancer treatment. This receptor carries the CDR3 CASRVQGGSGEKLFF. The nucleotide sequence is given as TGTGCCAGTAGAGTTCAGGGCGGTTCGGGTGAAAAACTGTTTTTT.